The sequence of this T cell receptor (beta chain) was determined in a study of cytomegalovirus exposure and HLA in healthy donors. The V and J ends lost 0 bases and 5 bases, in that order; junction bases with no gene match: 6. The CDR3 contains 16 residues. CDR1 and CDR2 (germline): SEHNR, FQNEAQ (reference sequence). Amplification used 60 Vbeta primers and 13 Jbeta primers. Generated by immunoSEQ multiplex PCR, the TCRdb table keeps only in-frame clones and is missing some. The table shows about 160,000 clones, with 82% occurring only once. This receptor was identified in a girl aged 10-17 years in good health and CMV-seropositive. The chain couples TRBV7-9 to TRBJ1-2; 10 bases map to TRBD1. Sample: PBMCs. The chain's CDR3 is CASSLAGQGISYGYTF. The CDR3 DNA follows: TGTGCCAGCAGCTTAGCGGGACAGGGGATTAGTTATGGCTACACCTTC.